This TCR beta chain is from a study of technical replicates of blood from four donors. The CDR3 contains 16 residues. Germline CDR1 and CDR2: SGHTA and FQGNSA. The J segment lost 2 bases and the V segment lost 1 base, leaving 5 bases of the junction unmatched. This table comes from immunoSEQ multiplex PCR, and its TCRdb copy is limited to in-frame clones, with some not included. The table has tens of thousands of clones, approximately 88% seen once. This sequence originates from a human donor in good health. Some clones in this sample may be carry-over from other donors' samples. The chain joins TRBV7-2 to TRBJ1-5; 7 bases match TRBD1. Sequences were obtained from PBMCs. The chain's CDR3 is CASSLVGGKGNQPQHF. The CDR3 DNA sequence: TGTGCCAGCAGCTTAGTAGGGGGCAAGGGCAATCAGCCCCAGCATTTT.